This T cell receptor beta chain was documented in a study of T cells after somatic rescue of genetic block. This CDR3 spans 16 amino acids. With V trimmed by 5 bases and J by 1 base, 7 bases remained unmatched. Germline CDR1 SGHAT, CDR2 FQNNGV. The data were produced by immunoSEQ multiplex PCR, yet TCRdb's version contains in-frame clones alone and is incomplete. Found here are roughly 10,000 clones, about 74% of them singletons; the top ten hold 20% to 25%. The sequence was collected from a boy aged 10-17 years. The chain combines TRBV11-2 with TRBJ2-2; 7 bases match TRBD1. Source material: peripheral blood mononuclear cells (PBMCs). The DNA for the CDR3 is TGTGCCAGCAGCGGACAGGTCCTCCAGAACACCGGGGAGCTGTTTTTT. As protein: CASSGQVLQNTGELFF.